This entry lists 6 T cell receptor beta chains sequenced from one sample in a study of blood T cell repertoires in COVID-19. Assay used: immunoSEQ multiplex PCR; TCRdb lists only in-frame clones, some missing. The table lists 50,000 to 80,000 clones, just under 90% of them singletons, with 1.1% to 1.5% in the top ten. Sequencing used peripheral blood. The receptors here all came from a man aged 60 to 69 with acute or convalescent COVID-19.

The chain recombines TRBV5-1 with TRBJ2-1; 14 bases line up with TRBD2. In germline, CDR1 is SGHRS, CDR2 YFSETQ. J lost 3 bases, V lost 3 bases, and 2 bases had no gene match. The CDR3 totals 16 residues. In DNA, the CDR3 is TGCGCCAGCAGCTCGGGGACTAGCGGGGGCTACAATGAGCAGTTCTTC. Protein product: CASSSGTSGGYNEQFF.

This chain uses TRBV30 with TRBJ2-3; D may be TRBD2 (6 bases). Germline V gene sequence: CDR1 GTSNPN, CDR2 SVGIG (reference sequence). The CDR3 consists of 12 residues. V shed 8 bases and J shed 2 bases, with 11 bases lying between them. CDR3 residues: CARGTDTDTQYF. The DNA for the CDR3 is TGTGCCCGCGGGACCGACACAGATACGCAGTATTTT.

This chain connects TRBV30 to TRBJ1-1; maybe TRBD1 (6 bases). Germline CDR1 reads GTSNPN; CDR2 reads SVGIG (reference sequence). V was pared by 2 bases and J by 4 bases, with 14 bases between. The CDR3 extends over 14 amino acids. CDR3 amino acids: CAWSQGHQGTEAFF. The CDR3 DNA sequence: TGTGCCTGGAGTCAGGGACATCAGGGCACTGAAGCTTTCTTT. The whole variable domain, filled in from reference TRBV30 and TRBJ1-1, reads SQTIHQWPATLVQPVGSPLSLECTVEGTSNPNLYWYRQAAGRGLQLLFYSVGIGQISSEVPQNLSASRPQDRQFILSSKKLLLSDSGFYLCAWSQGHQGTEAFFGQGTRLTVV.

V is TRBV19 and J is TRBJ2-7; 10 bases map to TRBD2. Losses at the gene ends were 6 bases for V and 2 bases for J; bases not matched to a gene: 1. This CDR3 comprises 13 residues. CDR1 and CDR2 from the germline V gene are LNHDA and SQIVND (reference sequence). Here the CDR3 reads CASRSGGAYEQYF. The CDR3 DNA is TGTGCCAGTAGGAGCGGGGGGGCCTACGAGCAGTACTTC.

This rearrangement joins TRBV5-6 to TRBJ1-4; no firm D call. The CDR3 covers 13 residues. V shed 1 base and J shed 10 bases, with 11 bases lying between them. Germline loops: CDR1 SGHDT, CDR2 YYEEEE. The CDR3 loop reads CASSLWQGGKLFF. Here the CDR3 DNA reads TGTGCCAGCAGCTTGTGGCAAGGAGGAAAACTGTTTTTT.

The chain links TRBV13 to TRBJ1-3; D is perhaps TRBD1 (6 bases). The CDR3 is made up of 14 amino acids. The V and J ends lost 6 bases and 2 bases respectively, with 11 bases between them. Germline V CDR1 and CDR2: PRHDT, FYEKMQ (reference sequence). The CDR3 nucleotides read TGTGCCAGCAGTCTTACAGGGACTGGAAACACCATATATTTT. It is translated as CASSLTGTGNTIYF.